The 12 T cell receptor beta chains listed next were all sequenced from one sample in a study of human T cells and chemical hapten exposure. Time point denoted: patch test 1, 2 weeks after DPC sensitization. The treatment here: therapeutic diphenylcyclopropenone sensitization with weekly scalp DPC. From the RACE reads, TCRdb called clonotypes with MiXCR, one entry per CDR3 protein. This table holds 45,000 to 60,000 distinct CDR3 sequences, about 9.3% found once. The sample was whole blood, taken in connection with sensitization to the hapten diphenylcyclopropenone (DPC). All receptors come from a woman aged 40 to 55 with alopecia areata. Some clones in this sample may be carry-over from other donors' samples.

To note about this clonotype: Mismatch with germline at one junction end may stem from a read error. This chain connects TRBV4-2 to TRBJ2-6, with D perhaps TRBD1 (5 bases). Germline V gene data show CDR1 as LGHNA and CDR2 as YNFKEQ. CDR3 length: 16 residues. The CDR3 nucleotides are TGTGCCAGCAGCCAAGCAGATTTCTCTGGGGCCAACGTCCTGATTTTC. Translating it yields CASSQADFSGANVLIF.

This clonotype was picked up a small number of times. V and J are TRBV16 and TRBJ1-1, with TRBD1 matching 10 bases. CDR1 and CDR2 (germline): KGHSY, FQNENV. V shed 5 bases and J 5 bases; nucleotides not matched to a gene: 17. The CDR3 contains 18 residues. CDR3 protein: CASSGVGTGDPSGTEAFF. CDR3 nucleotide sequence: TGTGCCAGCAGCGGGGTAGGGACAGGGGACCCCTCGGGGACTGAAGCTTTCTTT. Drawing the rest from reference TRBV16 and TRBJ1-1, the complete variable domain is GEEVAQTPKHLVRGEGQKAKLYCAPIKGHSYVFWYQQVLKNEFKFLISFQNENVFDETGMPKERFSAKCLPNSPCSLEIQATKLEDSAVYFCASSGVGTGDPSGTEAFFGQGTRLTVV.

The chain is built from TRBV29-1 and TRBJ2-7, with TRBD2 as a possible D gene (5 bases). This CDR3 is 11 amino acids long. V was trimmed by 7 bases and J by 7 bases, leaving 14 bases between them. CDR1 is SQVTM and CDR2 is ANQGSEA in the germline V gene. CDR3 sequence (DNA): TGCAGCGCATCGGACGGGAAAGAGCAGTACTTC. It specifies CSASDGKEQYF.

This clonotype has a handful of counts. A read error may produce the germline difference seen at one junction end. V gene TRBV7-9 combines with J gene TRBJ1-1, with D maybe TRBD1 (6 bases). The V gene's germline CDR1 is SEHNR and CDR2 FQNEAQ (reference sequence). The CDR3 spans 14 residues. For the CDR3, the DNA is TGTGCCAGCAGCTCGGACAGAATGAACGCTGAAGCTTTCTTT. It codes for CASSSDRMNAEAFF.

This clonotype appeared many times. The CDR3 loop is CSVQGGGATYNEQFF. The CDR3 bases are TGCAGCGTTCAGGGCGGGGGGGCGACATACAATGAGCAGTTCTTC. The rearrangement joins TRBV29-1 to TRBJ2-1; 9 nucleotides line up with TRBD2. The V segment lost 5 bases and the J segment 4 bases; nucleotides outside the gene matches: 9. The CDR3 length is 15 residues. Germline V gene lookup returns CDR1 SQVTM and CDR2 ANQGSEA.

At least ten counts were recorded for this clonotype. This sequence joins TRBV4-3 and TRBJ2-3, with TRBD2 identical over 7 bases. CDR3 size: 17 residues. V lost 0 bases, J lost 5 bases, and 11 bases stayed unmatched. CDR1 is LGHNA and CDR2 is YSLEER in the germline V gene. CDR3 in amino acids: CASSQEASGPTGDTQYF. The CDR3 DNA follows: TGCGCCAGCAGCCAAGAGGCTAGCGGACCCACGGGAGATACGCAGTATTTT.

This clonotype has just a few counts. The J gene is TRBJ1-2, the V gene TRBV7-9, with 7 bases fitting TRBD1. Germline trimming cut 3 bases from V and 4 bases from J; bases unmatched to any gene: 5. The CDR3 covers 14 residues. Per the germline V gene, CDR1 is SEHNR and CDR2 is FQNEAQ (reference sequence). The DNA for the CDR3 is TGTGCCAGCAGCTTGACAGGGTCTGCCTATGGCTACACCTTC. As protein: CASSLTGSAYGYTF.

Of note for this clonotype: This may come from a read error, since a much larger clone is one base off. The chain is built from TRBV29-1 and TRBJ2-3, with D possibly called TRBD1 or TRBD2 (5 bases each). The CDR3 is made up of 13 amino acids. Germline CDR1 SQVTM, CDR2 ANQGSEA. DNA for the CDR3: TGCGGCGTTGACAGCGGTAGCACAGATACGCAGTATTTT. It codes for CGVDSGSTDTQYF.

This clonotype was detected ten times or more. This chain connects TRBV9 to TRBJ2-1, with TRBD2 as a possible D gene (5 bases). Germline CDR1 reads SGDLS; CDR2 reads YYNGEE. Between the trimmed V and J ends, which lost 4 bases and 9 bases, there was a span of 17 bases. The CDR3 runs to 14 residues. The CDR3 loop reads CASSMTLGGSEQFF. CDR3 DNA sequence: TGTGCCAGCAGCATGACCTTAGGAGGAAGTGAGCAGTTCTTC.

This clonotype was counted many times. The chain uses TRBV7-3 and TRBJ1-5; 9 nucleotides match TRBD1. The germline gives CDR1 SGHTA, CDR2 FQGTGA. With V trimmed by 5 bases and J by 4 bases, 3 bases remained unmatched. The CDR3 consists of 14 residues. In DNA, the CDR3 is TGTGCCAGCAGCGTGGGGACAGGGAATCAGCCCCAGCATTTT. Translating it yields CASSVGTGNQPQHF.

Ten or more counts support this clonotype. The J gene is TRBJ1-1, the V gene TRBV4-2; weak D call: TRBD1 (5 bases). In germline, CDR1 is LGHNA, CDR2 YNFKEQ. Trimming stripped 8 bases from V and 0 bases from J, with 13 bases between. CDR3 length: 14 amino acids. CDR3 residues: CASGFRDLNTEAFF. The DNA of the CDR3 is TGTGCCAGCGGATTCCGGGACTTGAACACTGAAGCTTTCTTT.

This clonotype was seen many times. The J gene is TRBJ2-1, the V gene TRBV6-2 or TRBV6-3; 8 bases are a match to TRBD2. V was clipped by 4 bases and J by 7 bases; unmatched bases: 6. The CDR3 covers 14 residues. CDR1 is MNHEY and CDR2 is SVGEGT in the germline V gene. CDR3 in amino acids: CASSFGGARNEQFF. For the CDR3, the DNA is TGTGCCAGCAGTTTCGGGGGGGCGAGGAATGAGCAGTTCTTC.